This is a list of T cell receptor beta chains from one sample in a study of control samples from healthy donors and cancer patients. This table comes from immunoSEQ multiplex PCR, and its TCRdb copy is limited to in-frame clones, with some not included. The sample has about 96,000 clones, 85% to 95% seen once. The sample taken for sequencing was blood. These receptors came from a man aged 18-30 years in good health. Each CDR3 is given with its conserved first and last residue. A D gene is named only where the DNA matches it firmly.

D	V	J	CDR3
TRBD2	TRBV5-4	TRBJ2-6	CASSWRGDSSGANVLTF
TRBD1	TRBV27	TRBJ1-6	CASSLKGADNSPLHF
NA	TRBV19	TRBJ1-5	CASSISYNQPQHF
NA	TRBV27	TRBJ1-2	CASSLSGDYGYTF
NA	TRBV27	TRBJ1-5	CASSLDAAIGNQPQHF
TRBD1	TRBV10-3	TRBJ2-2	CAISLGQGNTGELFF
NA	TRBV30	TRBJ2-2	CAWSVNWAGELFF
TRBD1	TRBV7-4	TRBJ1-2	CASSSFRDRDYGYTF
TRBD1	TRBV6-2/TRBV6-3	TRBJ2-2	CASSGTGDTGELFF
NA	TRBV5-4	TRBJ1-3	CASSSRRGRNTIYF
NA	TRBV5-6	TRBJ1-1	CASSLNGRFEAFF
NA	TRBV6-5	TRBJ2-7	CASSYSTGGGYEQYF
TRBD2	TRBV9	TRBJ2-2	CASSVALAGGLMNTGELFF
NA	TRBV7-9	TRBJ2-7	CASSLVVDEQYF
NA	TRBV6-6	TRBJ1-1	CASTALGREAFF
TRBD1	TRBV29-1	TRBJ1-1	CSVEGDRMEAFF
TRBD1	TRBV27	TRBJ1-2	CASSDRGYGYTF
TRBD2	TRBV2	TRBJ2-1	CASSEARGGGRNEQFF
TRBD2	TRBV19	TRBJ2-4	CASSPPGLAGGNIQYF
TRBD1	TRBV6-5	TRBJ1-2	CASKTGGFGYTF
NA	TRBV25-1	TRBJ2-2	CASSASTGYSTGELFF
TRBD2	TRBV4-1	TRBJ2-4	CASSRGLAGGKNIQYF
NA	TRBV6-1	TRBJ1-6	CASSEIGGSYNSPLHF
TRBD1	TRBV10-3	TRBJ2-5	CANKVVLGVRQGAWETQYF
NA	TRBV3-1/TRBV3-2	TRBJ2-1	CASSQDPPTVSDNEQFF
NA	TRBV25-1	TRBJ1-2	CASSTRNYGYTF
NA	TRBV7-6	TRBJ2-7	CASSLDTSLWAEQYF
NA	TRBV4-2	TRBJ2-5	CASSQVTLGPEGGETQYF
NA	TRBV27	TRBJ2-5	CASSLRVQETQYF
TRBD1	TRBV5-4	TRBJ2-3	CASSLRDSGDTQYF
NA	TRBV11-2	TRBJ1-1	CASSFNFGRNTEAFF
TRBD2	TRBV19	TRBJ2-3	CASSPKRGGTTDTQYF
TRBD1	TRBV3-1/TRBV3-2	TRBJ2-1	CASAQGAGEQFF
NA	TRBV5-6	TRBJ1-2	CASSLDIARFLSNYGYTF
NA	TRBV13	TRBJ1-1	CASSHRRENTEAFF
NA	TRBV19	TRBJ1-5	CATRGSGNQPQHF
NA	TRBV25-1	TRBJ1-2	CASKTAGSYGYTF
NA	TRBV7-8	TRBJ2-3	CASSLVVGGTDTQYF
NA	TRBV5-1	TRBJ1-6	CASSLDRANSPLHF
TRBD2	TRBV7-2	TRBJ2-5	CASSGAGGETQYF
NA	TRBV10-2	TRBJ1-6	CASSVQGLGGSPLHF
NA	TRBV14	TRBJ1-1	CASSLMGTEAFF
TRBD2	TRBV6-6	TRBJ2-3	CASSYSLAGQADTQYF
TRBD2	TRBV11-3	TRBJ2-2	CASSSSTGGGGELFF
NA	TRBV9	TRBJ1-3	CASSSGGLRNTIYF
NA	TRBV27	TRBJ1-1	CASGRLTGNTEAFF
NA	TRBV4-2	TRBJ1-6	CASSLQESSSPLHF
NA	TRBV29-1	TRBJ2-7	CSVESGAGQDYEQYF
NA	TRBV25-1	TRBJ1-1	CASMRGWTEAFF
NA	TRBV10-2	TRBJ2-5	CASSDGGRRETQYF
TRBD1	TRBV9	TRBJ1-1	CASSGVDRDGAEAFF
NA	TRBV30	TRBJ1-2	CAWSGQSSDRYTF
NA	TRBV29-1	TRBJ1-2	CSVEDPSGTNYGYTF